What follows are 23 T cell receptor beta chains derived from one specimen sequenced in a study of a mutant IDH1 vaccine in newly diagnosed glioma. The table came from immunoSEQ multiplex PCR; TCRdb's copy has only in-frame clones and leaves some out. The sample lists about 36,000 clones, around 82% occurring once. Time point defined: baseline, week 1 (first vaccination visit). Stated treatment: pre-vaccination baseline after standard-of-care therapy. The material was PBMCs, obtained from a glioma patient treated with radiotherapy, temozolomide or both. The receptors were sampled from a man in his forties with glioma. Some clones in this sample may be carry-over from other donors' samples.

The rearrangement joins TRBV27 to TRBJ2-1, with no clear D. Germline CDR1 MNHEY, CDR2 SMNVEV (reference sequence). V was clipped by 5 bases and J by 0 bases, with 14 bases between them. The CDR3 has 16 residues. CDR3 nucleotides: TGTGCCAGCAGTCGGTTGGGGTTCGCCTCCTACAATGAGCAGTTCTTC. Residues: CASSRLGFASYNEQFF.

This rearrangement joins TRBV18 to TRBJ1-4, with 7 positions matching TRBD1. From germline, CDR1 is KGHSH and CDR2 LQKENI. This CDR3 comprises 14 residues. V trimming: 8 bases; J trimming: 7 bases; junction bases outside the gene matches: 10. CDR3 sequence reads: CASHPGTEGEKLFF. The CDR3 bases are TGTGCCAGCCACCCGGGGACAGAGGGTGAAAAACTGTTTTTT. Together with reference TRBV18 and TRBJ1-4, the CDR3 gives the full variable domain: NAGVMQNPRHLVRRRGQEARLRCSPMKGHSHVYWYRQLPEEGLKFMVYLQKENIIDESGMPKERFSAEFPKEGPSILRIQQVVRGDSAAYFCASHPGTEGEKLFFGSGTQLSVL.

This clone was counted once. V and J are TRBV10-3 and TRBJ1-2; D is perhaps TRBD1 (6 bases). Trimming left V 2 bases short and J 4 bases short, with 14 bases between. The CDR3 is 15 residues long. CDR1 is ENHRY and CDR2 is SYGVKD in the germline V gene. DNA for the CDR3: TGTGCCATCAGTGAGAAGGGACACACCATCTATGGCTACACCTTC. Encoded protein: CAISEKGHTIYGYTF.

This clone is labeled as medium-sized. V is TRBV6-4 and J is TRBJ2-3, with D possibly matching TRBD2 (6 bases). Trimming pared 6 bases from V and 4 bases from J, leaving 17 bases between. The CDR3 is 15 amino acids. The germline CDR1 and CDR2 sequences are MRHNA and SNTAGT. CDR3 nucleotides: TGTGCCAGCAGCCCTGGACTATCCGCGGCAGATACGCAGTATTTT. Amino acids: CASSPGLSAADTQYF.

The J gene is TRBJ2-1, the V gene TRBV29-1, with D tentatively TRBD1 (5 bases). CDR1 and CDR2 from the germline V gene are SQVTM and ANQGSEA. The CDR3 is 14 residues long. Trimming left V 0 bases short and J 8 bases short, with 14 bases between. The CDR3 coding sequence is TGCAGCGTTGAAGATAGGGGTTTCCTCCATGAGCAGTTCTTC. Amino acids: CSVEDRGFLHEQFF.

V and J are TRBV5-1 and TRBJ2-7; 9 bases are a match to TRBD2. Per the germline V gene, CDR1 is SGHRS and CDR2 is YFSETQ. V lost 2 bases and J lost 2; bases outside the gene matches: 11. The CDR3 length is 17 residues. The CDR3 spells CASSFRGGDRVAYEQYF. CDR3 sequence (DNA): TGCGCCAGCAGCTTTCGCGGGGGGGACAGAGTTGCCTACGAGCAGTACTTC.

CDR3 coding DNA: TGTGCCAGCAGCTCTGTCGGGGCTAGCGGGGAGGAGACCCAGTACTTC. It is translated as CASSSVGASGEETQYF. J is TRBJ2-5 and V is TRBV5-6, with 9 positions matching TRBD2. CDR3 length equals 16 residues. Germline CDR1 reads SGHDT; CDR2 reads YYEEEE. Trimming removed 3 bases from V and 5 bases from J; junction bases left unmatched: 11.

V and J are TRBV30 and TRBJ2-2; 8 bases agree with TRBD1. V trimming: 5 bases; J trimming: 4 bases; junction bases outside the gene matches: 15. Germline CDR1 is GTSNPN and CDR2 is SVGIG (reference sequence). The CDR3 runs 17 residues. CDR3 DNA: TGTGCCTGGGCCGCCATCCAGACAGGGGTTGGCACCGGGGAGCTGTTTTTT. Translating gives CAWAAIQTGVGTGELFF. The full variable domain, completed using reference TRBV30 and TRBJ2-2, is SQTIHQWPATLVQPVGSPLSLECTVEGTSNPNLYWYRQAAGRGLQLLFYSVGIGQISSEVPQNLSASRPQDRQFILSSKKLLLSDSGFYLCAWAAIQTGVGTGELFFGEGSRLTVL.

This rearrangement joins TRBV5-6 to TRBJ2-7; D is perhaps TRBD2 (6 bases). The CDR3 contains 13 residues. Between the trimmed V and J ends, which lost 4 bases and 3 bases, there was a span of 11 bases. CDR1 and CDR2 (germline): SGHDT, YYEEEE. The CDR3 is CASSTTGGYEQYF. Written as DNA, the CDR3 is TGTGCCAGCAGCACCACCGGGGGCTACGAGCAGTACTTC.

The chain combines TRBV4-3 with TRBJ2-3, with a weak D call TRBD1 (6 bases). The CDR3 has 15 amino acids. V lost 0 bases and J lost 3, with 10 bases in between. CDR1 is LGHNA and CDR2 is YSLEER in the germline V gene. CDR3 loop: CASSQDRGVTDTQYF. In DNA, the CDR3 is TGCGCCAGCAGCCAAGACAGGGGCGTAACAGATACGCAGTATTTT.

This chain connects TRBV6-6 to TRBJ1-1; D remains unclear. This CDR3 has 12 residues. The germline V and J ends were trimmed by 5 bases and 1 base, with 5 bases remaining between them. Germline lookup yields CDR1 MNHNY and CDR2 SVGAGI (reference sequence). This CDR3 is CASSSQNTEAFF. The CDR3 DNA sequence: TGTGCCAGCAGTAGCCAGAACACTGAAGCTTTCTTT.

The V gene is TRBV6-4, the J gene TRBJ1-5, with D uncertain. CDR3 length: 14 amino acids. Trimming pared 5 bases from V and 7 bases from J, leaving 15 bases between. From germline, CDR1 is MRHNA and CDR2 SNTAGT. The DNA for the CDR3 is TGTGCCAGCAGTCCCGAGAGGGCAGGCCAGCCCCAGCATTTT. Its protein product is CASSPERAGQPQHF.

This rearrangement joins TRBV5-1 to TRBJ2-7; TRBD2 might be the D (6 bases). The CDR3 consists of 15 residues. The ends were cut back, 0 bases at V and 3 bases at J, with 13 bases in the middle. Germline V gives CDR1 SGHRS, CDR2 YFSETQ. The CDR3 reads CASSLAGGFDYEQYF. DNA of the CDR3: TGCGCCAGCAGCTTGGCAGGAGGGTTCGACTACGAGCAGTACTTC.

This sequence joins TRBV19 and TRBJ1-5; maybe TRBD1 (5 bases). Germline-derived CDR1 and CDR2 are LNHDA and SQIVND (reference sequence). The CDR3 has 17 residues. DNA of the CDR3: TGTGTCCTGCCGGGGGGGGATTCACCCTATAGCAATCAGCCCCAGCATTTT. It encodes CVLPGGDSPYSNQPQHF.

This clone appeared a few times. The chain recombines TRBV6-5 with TRBJ2-7; D perhaps matches TRBD1 (6 bases). V was clipped by 5 bases and J by 2 bases, with 16 bases between them. CDR3 length equals 15 residues. Germline lookup yields CDR1 MNHEY and CDR2 SVGAGI. In DNA form, the CDR3 reads TGTGCCAGCAGTCCCTGGAACAGGGAACCCTACGAGCAGTACTTC. Residues: CASSPWNREPYEQYF.

V usage is TRBV4-3 and J usage is TRBJ2-2, with TRBD1 as a possible D gene (6 bases). V lost 1 base to trimming and J lost 0 bases, with 6 bases between them. The CDR3 has 15 residues. CDR1 is LGHNA, CDR2 YSLEER, per germline. The CDR3 is CASSQAGANTGELFF. The CDR3 bases are TGCGCCAGCAGCCAAGCAGGGGCGAACACCGGGGAGCTGTTTTTT.

The V gene is TRBV2, the J gene TRBJ2-7; possible D gene TRBD1, 6 bases. Trimming cost V 6 bases and J 0 bases, with 15 bases left between them. CDR1 and CDR2 from the germline V gene are SNHLY and FYNNEI. This CDR3 region has 15 residues. DNA of the CDR3: TGTGCCAGCAGAGAGAACCGGGACACCTCCTACGAGCAGTACTTC. It specifies CASRENRDTSYEQYF. The full variable domain, its missing parts supplied by reference TRBV2 and TRBJ2-7, is EPEVTQTPSHQVTQMGQEVILRCVPISNHLYFYWYRQILGQKVEFLVSFYNNEISEKSEIFDDQFSVERPDGSNFTLKIRSTKLEDSAMYFCASRENRDTSYEQYFGPGTRLTVT.

This chain links TRBV10-1 with TRBJ2-5, with D unclear. Germline CDR1 reads WNHNN; CDR2 reads SYGVQD (reference sequence). This CDR3 comprises 13 residues. The germline V and J ends were trimmed by 3 bases and 2 bases, with 7 bases remaining between them. As DNA, the CDR3 is TGCGCCAGCAGTGAAGGGCTGCAAGAGACCCAGTACTTC. This gives the protein CASSEGLQETQYF.

This chain joins TRBV9 and TRBJ1-2, with D tentatively TRBD1 (6 bases). CDR3 length: 15 residues. The V end lost 3 bases, the J end lost 4 bases, and 16 bases lay between the germline ends. From germline, CDR1 is SGDLS and CDR2 YYNGEE. The CDR3 protein is CASSAPIGTRYGYTF. Here the CDR3 DNA reads TGTGCCAGCAGCGCGCCGATAGGGACACGCTATGGCTACACCTTC.

V gene TRBV25-1 combines with J gene TRBJ1-1; TRBD1 agrees at 9 bases. Germline-derived CDR1 and CDR2 are MGHDK and SYGVNS. The J segment lost 5 bases and the V segment lost 7 bases, leaving 8 bases of the junction unmatched. This CDR3 comprises 14 residues. In DNA form, the CDR3 reads TGTGCCAGCACCCAGACAGGGGGTAGTACTGAAGCTTTCTTT. Amino acids: CASTQTGGSTEAFF.

The V and J genes are TRBV7-8 and TRBJ1-2; D is undetermined. The V and J ends lost 5 bases and 6 bases respectively, with 13 bases between them. Germline V gives CDR1 SGHVS, CDR2 FQNEAQ. This CDR3 has 13 amino acids. Here the CDR3 reads CASSGRLDDGYTF. The DNA of the CDR3 is TGTGCCAGCAGCGGACGACTCGACGATGGCTACACCTTC.

The chain uses TRBV7-2 and TRBJ2-1, with 8 bases lining up with TRBD2. Germline values: CDR1 SGHTA, CDR2 FQGNSA. This CDR3 is built from 17 residues. Trimming took 1 base from V and 7 from J; bases not matched to a gene: 12. The CDR3 spells CASSLGRWAGGYNEQFF. The CDR3 nucleotides read TGTGCCAGCAGCTTAGGGCGCTGGGCGGGGGGCTATAATGAGCAGTTCTTC. Full variable domain (outside the CDR3, taken from reference TRBV7-2 and TRBJ2-1): GAGVSQSPSNKVTEKGKDVELRCDPISGHTALYWYRQSLGQGLEFLIYFQGNSAPDKSGLPSDRFSAERTGGSVSTLTIQRTQQEDSAVYLCASSLGRWAGGYNEQFFGPGTRLTVL.

The V call is TRBV4-2, the J call TRBJ2-5, with unresolved D. The CDR3 extends over 12 amino acids. V was shortened by 1 base and J by 1 base, with 1 base between the two germline ends. CDR1 is LGHNA and CDR2 is YNFKEQ in the germline V gene. The CDR3 spells CASSQGQETQYF. The CDR3 coding sequence is TGTGCCAGCAGCCAAGGCCAAGAGACCCAGTACTTC.